The 5 T cell receptor beta chains listed next were all sequenced from one sample in a study of cytomegalovirus exposure and HLA in healthy donors. Sequencing used immunoSEQ multiplex PCR; TCRdb keeps in-frame clones, though not all of them. The sample lists hundreds of thousands of clones, roughly 87% seen once, with around 12% in the top ten. Sequencing was performed on PBMCs. These receptor sequences come from a man younger than 35 in good health and CMV-seropositive.

V and J are TRBV4-1 and TRBJ2-7; D not certain. CDR3 length: 16 amino acids. The germline V gene encodes CDR1 MGHRA and CDR2 YSYEKL. V shed 0 bases and J shed 0 bases, with 12 bases lying between them. The CDR3 loop is CASSQETDLVSYEQYF. The DNA for the CDR3 is TGCGCCAGCAGCCAAGAAACGGACCTCGTCTCCTACGAGCAGTACTTC.

This chain connects TRBV29-1 to TRBJ2-1; the match to TRBD1 covers 9 bases. V was pared by 2 bases and J by 1 base, with 6 bases of the junction left unmatched. Per the germline V gene, CDR1 is SQVTM and CDR2 is ANQGSEA. This CDR3 contains 16 residues. CDR3 DNA sequence: TGCAGCGTTGAACTCGGGACAGGGCCTTCCTACAATGAGCAGTTCTTC. The encoded protein is CSVELGTGPSYNEQFF.

The gene calls are TRBV19 and TRBJ2-1; TRBD2 matches at 7 bases. V dropped 2 bases and J dropped 9; count of bases not matched to a gene: 10. The germline V gene has CDR1 LNHDA and CDR2 SQIVND (reference sequence). The CDR3 has 15 amino acids. CDR3 nucleotide sequence: TGTGCCAGTAGTATATTGGGGGAGGGCCCGAGTGAGCAGTTCTTC. It is translated as CASSILGEGPSEQFF.

J is TRBJ1-2 and V is TRBV7-9; D is perhaps TRBD1 (6 bases). This CDR3 is 17 amino acids long. Germline V CDR1 and CDR2: SEHNR, FQNEAQ (reference sequence). V was trimmed by 5 bases and J by 5 bases, leaving 24 bases between them. The CDR3 region is CASSPVGQYISGYGYTF. DNA of the CDR3: TGTGCCAGCAGCCCAGTGGGACAATACATCTCAGGATATGGCTACACCTTC. The variable domain in full, with the rest retrieved from reference TRBV7-9 and TRBJ1-2, is DTGVSQNPRHKITKRGQNVTFRCDPISEHNRLYWYRQTLGQGPEFLTYFQNEAQLEKSRLLSDRFSAERPKGSFSTLEIQRTEQGDSAMYLCASSPVGQYISGYGYTFGSGTRLTVV.

This clone was observed a single time. Other nucleotide sequences from this sample produce the same CDR3. The rearrangement joins TRBV30 to TRBJ2-5; D call uncertain. This CDR3 spans 11 amino acids. Germline CDR1 reads GTSNPN; CDR2 reads SVGIG (reference sequence). V lost 0 bases to trimming and J lost 5 bases, with 4 bases between them. CDR3 sequence (DNA): TGTGCCTGGAGTGTACAGGAGACCCAGTACTTC. This codes for CAWSVQETQYF.